The T cell receptor beta chain under discussion was sequenced for a study of identical twins' blood T cells. Per germline, CDR1 DFQATT and CDR2 SNEGSKA (reference sequence). The CDR3 has 13 residues. Study-level results: Twin similarity might stem from environmental factors, not only genetics.

One entry per CDR3 protein results from TCRdb running MiXCR on the 5' RACE reads. The sample has around 380,000 distinct CDR3 sequences; more than 25% are singletons. Turning to this clonotype: The antigen remains unidentified. A read error may account for a junction end that differs from germline.

The receptor comes from a woman aged 18 to 50 in good health. Sequenced sample: PBMCs. The V gene is TRBV20-1, the J gene TRBJ2-3; TRBD2 might be the D (5 bases). This CDR3 is CSTRATTTDTQYF. The CDR3, as DNA: TGCAGTACTAGGGCGACTACCACAGATACGCAGTATTTT.